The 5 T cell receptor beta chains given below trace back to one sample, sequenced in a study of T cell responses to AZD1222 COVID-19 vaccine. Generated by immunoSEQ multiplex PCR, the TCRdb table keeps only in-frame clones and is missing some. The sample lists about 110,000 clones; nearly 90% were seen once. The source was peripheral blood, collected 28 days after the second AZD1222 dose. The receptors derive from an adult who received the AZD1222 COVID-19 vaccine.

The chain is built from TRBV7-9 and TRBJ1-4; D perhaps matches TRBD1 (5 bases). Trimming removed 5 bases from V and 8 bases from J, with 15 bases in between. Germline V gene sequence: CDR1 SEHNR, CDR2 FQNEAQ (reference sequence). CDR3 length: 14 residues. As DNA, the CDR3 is TGTGCCAGCAGCCCAGACACCAAGGGGGAAAAACTGTTTTTT. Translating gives CASSPDTKGEKLFF.

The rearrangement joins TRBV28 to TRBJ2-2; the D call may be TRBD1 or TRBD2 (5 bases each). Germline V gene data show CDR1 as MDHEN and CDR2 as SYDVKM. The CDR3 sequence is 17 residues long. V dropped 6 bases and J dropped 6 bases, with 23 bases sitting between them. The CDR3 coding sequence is TGTGCCAGCAGCCAAGCGTCCCGGGGCGCAACCCCCGGGGAGCTGTTTTTT. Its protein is CASSQASRGATPGELFF.

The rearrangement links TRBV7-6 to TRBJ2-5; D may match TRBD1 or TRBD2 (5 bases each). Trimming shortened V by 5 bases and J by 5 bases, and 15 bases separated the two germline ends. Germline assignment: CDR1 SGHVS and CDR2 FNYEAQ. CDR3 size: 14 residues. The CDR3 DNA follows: TGTGCCAGCAGCAACCCGAGGGGTTGGGAGACCCAGTACTTC. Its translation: CASSNPRGWETQYF. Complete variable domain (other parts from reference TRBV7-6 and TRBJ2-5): GAGVSQSPRYKVTKRGQDVALRCDPISGHVSLYWYRQALGQGPEFLTYFNYEAQQDKSGLPNDRFSAERPEGSISTLTIQRTEQRDSAMYRCASSNPRGWETQYFGPGTRLLVL.

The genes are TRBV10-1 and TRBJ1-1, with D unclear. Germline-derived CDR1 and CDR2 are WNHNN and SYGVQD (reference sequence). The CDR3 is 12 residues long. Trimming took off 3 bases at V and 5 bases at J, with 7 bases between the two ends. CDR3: CASSDQVTEAFF. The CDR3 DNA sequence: TGCGCCAGCAGTGACCAGGTTACTGAAGCTTTCTTT.

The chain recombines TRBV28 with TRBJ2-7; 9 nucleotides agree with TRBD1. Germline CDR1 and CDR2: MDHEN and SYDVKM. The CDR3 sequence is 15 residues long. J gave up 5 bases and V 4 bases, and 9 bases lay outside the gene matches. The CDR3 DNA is TGTGCCAGCAGTTCCAATCCCGGGACAGGGAACGAGCAGTACTTC. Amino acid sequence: CASSSNPGTGNEQYF.